The rows below give T cell receptor beta chains drawn from one sample of a study of blood T cell repertoires in COVID-19. The assay was immunoSEQ multiplex PCR, and TCRdb's table has in-frame clones only and misses some. The sample shows tens of thousands of clones, 80% to 90% of them seen only once. Input material: peripheral blood. Receptors originate from a woman aged 80 or over with active COVID-19. The CDR3 runs from the conserved cysteine through the conserved F or W. D genes are given only for firm matches. Part of the rows lack a size; the others show once, few, many or a class for expanded clones.

v_call: TRBV18
d_call: NA
j_call: TRBJ2-7
clone_size: once
cdr3_length: 13
cdr3_nt: TGTGCCAGCTCCGAGGGGGTCCTCTACGAGCAGTACTTC
cdr3_aa: CASSEGVLYEQYF

v_call: TRBV27
d_call: TRBD1
j_call: TRBJ1-1
clone_size: NA
cdr3_length: 14
cdr3_nt: TGTGCCAGCAGCTGGGACAGGACGAACACTGAAGCTTTCTTT
cdr3_aa: CASSWDRTNTEAFF

v_call: TRBV5-1
d_call: TRBD2
j_call: TRBJ2-1
clone_size: NA
cdr3_length: 20
cdr3_nt: TGCGCCAGCAGCTTGGTTCCCACTAGCGGGAGGGCCGGCGGTGACAATGAGCAGTTCTTC
cdr3_aa: CASSLVPTSGRAGGDNEQFF

v_call: TRBV28
d_call: TRBD1
j_call: TRBJ2-7
clone_size: NA
cdr3_length: 16
cdr3_nt: TGTGCCAGCAGTTTAGTACTCACAGGGGACGGCTACGAGCAGTACTTC
cdr3_aa: CASSLVLTGDGYEQYF

v_call: TRBV2
d_call: TRBD1
j_call: TRBJ2-1
clone_size: NA
cdr3_length: 15
cdr3_nt: TGTGCCAGCAGTGAGGGACAGGGATTCTACAATGAGCAGTTCTTC
cdr3_aa: CASSEGQGFYNEQFF

v_call: TRBV11-2
d_call: NA
j_call: TRBJ2-3
clone_size: NA
cdr3_length: 16
cdr3_nt: TGTGCCAGCAGCTTAGTAGTAGGGGCCCCCACAGATACGCAGTATTTT
cdr3_aa: CASSLVVGAPTDTQYF

v_call: TRBV29-1
d_call: NA
j_call: TRBJ1-1
clone_size: NA
cdr3_length: 13
cdr3_nt: TGCAGCGTGACTATAGGAGGTGGCGGTGAAGCTTTCTTT
cdr3_aa: CSVTIGGGGEAFF

v_call: TRBV4-1
d_call: TRBD1
j_call: TRBJ1-5
clone_size: NA
cdr3_length: 16
cdr3_nt: TGCGCCAGCAGCCAAGAAGCGGGACAGGGGGCTCAGCCCCAGCATTTT
cdr3_aa: CASSQEAGQGAQPQHF

v_call: TRBV4-3
d_call: TRBD1
j_call: TRBJ1-1
clone_size: once
cdr3_length: 13
cdr3_nt: TGCGCCAGCGGTCGACAGGGTGGGACTGAAGCTTTCTTT
cdr3_aa: CASGRQGGTEAFF

v_call: TRBV29-1
d_call: TRBD1
j_call: TRBJ1-5
clone_size: NA
cdr3_length: 12
cdr3_nt: TGCAGCGTAGGACAGGGCGATCAGCCCCAGCATTTT
cdr3_aa: CSVGQGDQPQHF